This passage covers 19 T cell receptor beta chains from one sample sequenced in a study of shared clonotypes between healthy human individuals. Assay used: immunoSEQ multiplex PCR; TCRdb lists only in-frame clones, some missing. The profile shows approximately 600,000 clones, roughly 96% of them singletons. Positively selected for CCR7, the CD45RO-negative cells used as naive CD8 cells excluded terminally differentiated effector memory CD45RA+ cells. Sequencing was carried out using naive CD8+ T cells sorted from blood. The source is a woman aged 30 to 39 in good health.

This chain connects TRBV13 to TRBJ2-7; 14 positions agree with TRBD2. In germline, CDR1 is PRHDT, CDR2 FYEKMQ (reference sequence). Unmatched junction bases numbered 10, after V lost 6 bases and J lost 6 bases. This CDR3 contains 16 residues. The CDR3 sequence: CASRSPGLAGASEQYF. As DNA, the CDR3 is TGTGCCAGCAGGTCCCCGGGACTAGCGGGAGCTAGCGAGCAGTACTTC.

This chain joins TRBV28 and TRBJ2-7; D is unresolved. V was shortened by 4 bases and J by 7 bases, with 11 bases between the two germline ends. CDR1 MDHEN and CDR2 SYDVKM come from the germline V gene. The CDR3 has 12 amino acids. CDR3 sequence: CASSSLVDEQYF. CDR3 DNA: TGTGCCAGCAGTTCCCTAGTTGATGAGCAGTACTTC. Using reference TRBV28 and TRBJ2-7 for the parts outside the CDR3, the full variable domain is DVKVTQSSRYLVKRTGEKVFLECVQDMDHENMFWYRQDPGLGLRLIYFSYDVKMKEKGDIPEGYSVSREKKERFSLILESASTNQTSMYLCASSSLVDEQYFGPGTRLTVT.

As for this clone: The same CDR3 also results from other DNA sequences found in this sample. V is TRBV10-1 and J is TRBJ2-7; 7 bases line up with TRBD1. V lost 8 bases to trimming and J lost 2 bases; unmatched junction nucleotides: 3. Germline V gene sequence: CDR1 WNHNN, CDR2 SYGVQD (reference sequence). CDR3 length: 12 residues. The CDR3 bases are TGCGCCAGCTCGGACAGGCCCTACGAGCAGTACTTC. Translating it yields CASSDRPYEQYF.

The gene calls are TRBV27 and TRBJ2-1, with 8 bases fitting TRBD2. Germline V gene data show CDR1 as MNHEY and CDR2 as SMNVEV (reference sequence). The CDR3 contains 15 residues. V lost 0 bases to trimming and J lost 12 bases; unmatched junction nucleotides: 10. Here the CDR3 reads CASSLSASGRLGQFF. The DNA of the CDR3 is TGTGCCAGCAGTTTATCTGCCAGCGGGAGATTAGGGCAGTTCTTC.

The rearrangement links TRBV29-1 to TRBJ1-5; TRBD1 matches 7 bases. The J segment lost 0 bases and the V segment lost 4 bases, leaving 3 bases of the junction unmatched. Germline V gene lookup returns CDR1 SQVTM and CDR2 ANQGSEA. The CDR3 consists of 14 residues. The DNA for the CDR3 is TGCAGCGTTGGGACAGGCTATAGCAATCAGCCCCAGCATTTT. It codes for CSVGTGYSNQPQHF. Supplemented by reference TRBV29-1 and TRBJ1-5, the full variable domain reads SAVISQKPSRDICQRGTSLTIQCQVDSQVTMMFWYRQQPGQSLTLIATANQGSEATYESGFVIDKFPISRPNLTFSTLTVSNMSPEDSSIYLCSVGTGYSNQPQHFGDGTRLSIL.

V usage is TRBV19 and J usage is TRBJ1-4; D is perhaps TRBD1 (5 bases). Trimming took 0 bases from V and 7 from J, leaving 12 bases between them. CDR1 LNHDA and CDR2 SQIVND come from the germline V gene (reference sequence). The CDR3 is 15 amino acids. CDR3 region: CASSIDPRGAEKLFF. The CDR3 region has the DNA TGTGCCAGTAGTATAGATCCTAGGGGAGCTGAAAAACTGTTTTTT.

This clone was seen just once. The same CDR3 is also encoded by other DNA sequences in this sample. The rearrangement uses TRBV2 and TRBJ2-7; TRBD1 might be the D (6 bases). CDR3 length: 13 residues. Germline V lookup: CDR1 SNHLY, CDR2 FYNNEI. V gave up 3 bases and J gave up 4 bases, with 10 bases separating them. DNA for the CDR3: TGTGCCAGCAGTGATGGACAGACGTACGAGCAGTACTTC. Translation: CASSDGQTYEQYF.

The chain joins TRBV15 to TRBJ2-7; 7 bases align to TRBD1. CDR1 is LNHNV, CDR2 YYDKDF, per germline (reference sequence). This CDR3 spans 15 amino acids. The ends lost 5 bases at V and 0 bases at J; junction bases unmatched: 7. CDR3 region: CATSSDRTSSYEQYF. For the CDR3, the DNA is TGTGCCACCAGCTCGGACAGGACCAGCTCCTACGAGCAGTACTTC.

The chain joins TRBV5-1 to TRBJ2-2; D remains unclear. The length of the CDR3 is 18 residues. The V and J ends lost 0 bases and 1 base respectively, with 16 bases between them. Per the germline V gene, CDR1 is SGHRS and CDR2 is YFSETQ. In nucleotides, the CDR3 is TGCGCCAGCAGCTTGGTCTTGAGGCCGACCATGAACACCGGGGAGCTGTTTTTT. Amino acid sequence: CASSLVLRPTMNTGELFF.

This chain connects TRBV27 to TRBJ2-1; TRBD1 is a possible D gene (6 bases). Germline V gene sequence: CDR1 MNHEY, CDR2 SMNVEV (reference sequence). V was trimmed by 6 bases and J by 14 bases, leaving 20 bases between them. The CDR3 spans 13 residues. CDR3 loop: CASRSAGTRNEFF. DNA of the CDR3: TGTGCCAGCAGGTCAGCCGGGACACGGAACGAGTTCTTC.

This rearrangement joins TRBV4-1 to TRBJ2-7; perhaps D is TRBD1 or TRBD2 (5 bases each). Germline V gene data show CDR1 as MGHRA and CDR2 as YSYEKL. Trimming shortened V by 3 bases and J by 2 bases, and 11 bases separated the two germline ends. The CDR3 is 14 residues long. CDR3 sequence: CASSHYRGPYEQYF. The CDR3 DNA reads TGCGCCAGCAGCCATTACCGGGGACCCTACGAGCAGTACTTC.

This chain connects TRBV11-2 to TRBJ2-7; perhaps TRBD1 as D (6 bases). V dropped 1 base and J dropped 4 bases, with 17 bases sitting between them. This CDR3 spans 16 amino acids. Germline V gene sequence: CDR1 SGHAT, CDR2 FQNNGV. The CDR3 loop reads CASSLVAGASQYEQYF. The CDR3 DNA reads as TGTGCCAGCAGCTTAGTTGCAGGGGCTAGCCAGTACGAGCAGTACTTC.

The chain recombines TRBV29-1 with TRBJ2-4; 8 nucleotides line up with TRBD1. With V trimmed by 6 bases and J by 4 bases, 11 bases remained unmatched. The CDR3 has 15 amino acids. Germline V lookup: CDR1 SQVTM, CDR2 ANQGSEA. CDR3 region: CSVDTQGAAKNIQYF. The CDR3 nucleotides are TGCAGCGTAGATACTCAGGGGGCAGCGAAAAACATTCAGTACTTC.

This clone has just one count. This rearrangement joins TRBV10-2 to TRBJ2-7, with D unresolved. V lost 6 bases and J lost 2, with 5 bases in between. CDR1 and CDR2 (germline): WSHSY, SAAADI. The length of the CDR3 is 11 residues. The DNA for the CDR3 is TGCGCCAGCAGCTCAACCTACGAGCAGTACTTC. It encodes CASSSTYEQYF.

The CDR3 DNA follows: TGCGCCAGCAGCTTGGCCCTTAGTGGCTGGAGTGCTGAAGCTTTCTTT. This sequence encodes CASSLALSGWSAEAFF. The chain recombines TRBV5-1 with TRBJ1-1; unclear D gene. Germline V gene sequence: CDR1 SGHRS, CDR2 YFSETQ. V lost 0 bases, J lost 6 bases, and 18 bases lay in between. This CDR3 contains 16 residues.

This rearrangement joins TRBV6-5 to TRBJ2-5; 10 bases align to TRBD1. V shed 5 bases and J 5 bases; nucleotides not matched to a gene: 8. From germline, CDR1 is MNHEY and CDR2 SVGAGI. The CDR3 length is 15 residues. The CDR3 DNA reads TGTGCCAGCAGTAAGGGACAGGGGTTGGGGGAGACCCAGTACTTC. Translated, it gives CASSKGQGLGETQYF.

The chain couples TRBV28 to TRBJ2-7, with 10 bases matching TRBD1. The CDR3 has 13 residues. Germline CDR1 and CDR2: MDHEN and SYDVKM. The V segment lost 5 bases and the J segment 5 bases; nucleotides outside the gene matches: 3. CDR3 in amino acids: CASSPDRGHEQYF. The CDR3 region has the DNA TGTGCCAGCAGTCCCGACAGGGGGCACGAGCAGTACTTC.

The V call is TRBV7-8, the J call TRBJ2-1, with a weak D call TRBD2 (5 bases). V was pared by 4 bases and J by 7 bases, with 23 bases between. Germline lookup yields CDR1 SGHVS and CDR2 FQNEAQ. This CDR3 is built from 17 residues. CDR3 sequence: CASSSQPGWKAANEQFF. CDR3 DNA: TGTGCCAGCAGCTCACAGCCGGGATGGAAGGCGGCAAATGAGCAGTTCTTC.

The J gene is TRBJ2-3, the V gene TRBV29-1, with D possibly being TRBD2 (6 bases). This CDR3 has 15 residues. Germline CDR1 is SQVTM and CDR2 is ANQGSEA. V dropped 7 bases and J dropped 6 bases, with 23 bases sitting between them. CDR3 nucleotides: TGCAGCGCCGTGGGGTTTGCGGAGGGCCACGATACGCAGTATTTT. Translated: CSAVGFAEGHDTQYF.